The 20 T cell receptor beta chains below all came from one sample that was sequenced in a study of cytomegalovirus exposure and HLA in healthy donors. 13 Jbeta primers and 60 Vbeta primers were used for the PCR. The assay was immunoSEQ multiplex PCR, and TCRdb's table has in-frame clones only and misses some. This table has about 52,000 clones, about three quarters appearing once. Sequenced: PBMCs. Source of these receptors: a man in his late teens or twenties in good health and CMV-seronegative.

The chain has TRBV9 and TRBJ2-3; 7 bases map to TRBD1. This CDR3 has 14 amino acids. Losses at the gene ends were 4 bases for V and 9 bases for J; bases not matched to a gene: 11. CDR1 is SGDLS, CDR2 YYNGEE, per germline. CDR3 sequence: CASSSWTGPQTQYF. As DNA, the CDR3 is TGTGCCAGCAGCAGCTGGACAGGCCCTCAGACGCAGTATTTT.

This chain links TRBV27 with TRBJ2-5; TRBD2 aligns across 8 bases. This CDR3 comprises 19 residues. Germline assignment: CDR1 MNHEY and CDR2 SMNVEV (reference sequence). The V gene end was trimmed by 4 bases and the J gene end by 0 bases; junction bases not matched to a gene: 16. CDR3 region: CASSSDSIAGPWYQETQYF. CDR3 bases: TGTGCCAGCAGTTCCGACAGTATAGCGGGACCGTGGTACCAAGAGACCCAGTACTTC.

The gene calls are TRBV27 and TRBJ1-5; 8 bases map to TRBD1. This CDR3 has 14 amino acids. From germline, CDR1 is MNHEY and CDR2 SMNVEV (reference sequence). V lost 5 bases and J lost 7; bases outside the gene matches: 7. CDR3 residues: CASSGTGGRQPQHF. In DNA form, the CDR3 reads TGTGCCAGCAGTGGGACAGGAGGAAGGCAGCCCCAGCATTTT.

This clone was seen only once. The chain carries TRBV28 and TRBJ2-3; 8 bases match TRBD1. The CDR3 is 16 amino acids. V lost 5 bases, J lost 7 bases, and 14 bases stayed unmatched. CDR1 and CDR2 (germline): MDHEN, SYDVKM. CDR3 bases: TGTGCCAGCAGTCCAGTTCTCCGACAGGGGCTTCATACGCAGTATTTT. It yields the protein CASSPVLRQGLHTQYF.

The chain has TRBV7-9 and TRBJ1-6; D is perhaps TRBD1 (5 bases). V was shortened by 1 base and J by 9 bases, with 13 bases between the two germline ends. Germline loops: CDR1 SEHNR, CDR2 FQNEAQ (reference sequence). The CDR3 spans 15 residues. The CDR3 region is CASSLGGGTGSPLHF. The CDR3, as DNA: TGTGCCAGCAGCTTAGGGGGGGGGACGGGTTCACCCCTCCACTTT.

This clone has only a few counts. Here the CDR3 DNA reads TGTGCCAGCAGAGGAGGGTTCGGGAACACTGAAGCTTTCTTT. It translates to CASRGGFGNTEAFF. The genes are TRBV7-9 and TRBJ1-1; D call uncertain. V dropped 6 bases and J dropped 1 base, with 12 bases sitting between them. CDR1 SEHNR and CDR2 FQNEAQ come from the germline V gene (reference sequence). The CDR3 spans 14 residues.

Here the CDR3 reads CASSYSGTSGRETQYF. The CDR3 DNA reads TGTGCCAGCAGTTACTCGGGGACTAGCGGGCGGGAGACCCAGTACTTC. This chain joins TRBV6-5 and TRBJ2-5; TRBD2 matches at 12 bases. Germline CDR1 MNHEY, CDR2 SVGAGI. Trimming cost V 0 bases and J 5 bases; bases outside gene matches: 4. The CDR3 sequence is 16 residues long.

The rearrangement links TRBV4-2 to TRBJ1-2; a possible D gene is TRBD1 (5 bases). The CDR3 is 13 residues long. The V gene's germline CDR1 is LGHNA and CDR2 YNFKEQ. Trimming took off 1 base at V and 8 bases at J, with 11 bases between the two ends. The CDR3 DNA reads TGTGCCAGCAGCCAAGCCGGAGGGGACGGCTACACCTTC. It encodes CASSQAGGDGYTF.

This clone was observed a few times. As DNA, the CDR3 is TGTGCCAGCAGTTACTCGTGGACAGGGGGTGGTGAAAAACTGTTTTTT. Translated: CASSYSWTGGGEKLFF. The chain carries TRBV6-5 and TRBJ1-4; 10 bases map to TRBD1. Germline V gene lookup returns CDR1 MNHEY and CDR2 SVGAGI. The CDR3 is 16 amino acids. The V gene end was trimmed by 0 bases and the J gene end by 7 bases; junction bases not matched to a gene: 5.

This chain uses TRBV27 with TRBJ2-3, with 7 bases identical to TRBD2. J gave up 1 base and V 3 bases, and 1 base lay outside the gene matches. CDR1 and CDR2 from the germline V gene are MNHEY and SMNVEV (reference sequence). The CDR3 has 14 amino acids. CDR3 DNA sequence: TGTGCCAGCAGTTTTAGCGGGCGCACAGATACGCAGTATTTT. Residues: CASSFSGRTDTQYF.

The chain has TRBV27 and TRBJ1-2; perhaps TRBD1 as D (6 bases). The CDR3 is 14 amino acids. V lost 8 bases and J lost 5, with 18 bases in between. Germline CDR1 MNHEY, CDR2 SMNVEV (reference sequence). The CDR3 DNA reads TGTGCCAGCGGAGGACAGAAGATGGGGTATGGCTACACCTTC. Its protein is CASGGQKMGYGYTF.

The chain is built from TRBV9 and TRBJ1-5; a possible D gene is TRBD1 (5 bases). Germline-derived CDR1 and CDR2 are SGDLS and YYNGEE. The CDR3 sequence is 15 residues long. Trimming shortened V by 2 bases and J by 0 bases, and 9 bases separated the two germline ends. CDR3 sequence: CASSVGGASNQPQHF. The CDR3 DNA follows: TGTGCCAGCAGCGTCGGGGGAGCTAGCAATCAGCCCCAGCATTTT.

DNA for the CDR3: TGTGCCAGCAGTGAGCTCAGGGGTGGCCTTAATTCACCCCTCCACTTT. Translation gives CASSELRGGLNSPLHF. This sequence joins TRBV6-1 and TRBJ1-6; D is possibly TRBD1 (6 bases). There are 16 residues in the CDR3. Trimming took off 3 bases at V and 6 bases at J, with 15 bases between the two ends. From germline, CDR1 is MNHNS and CDR2 SASEGT.

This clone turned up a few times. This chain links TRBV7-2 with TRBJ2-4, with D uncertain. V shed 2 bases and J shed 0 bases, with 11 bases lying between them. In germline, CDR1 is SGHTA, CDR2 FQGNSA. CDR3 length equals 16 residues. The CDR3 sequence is CASSLIAILAKNIQYF. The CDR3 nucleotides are TGTGCCAGCAGCTTAATCGCTATCCTAGCCAAAAACATTCAGTACTTC. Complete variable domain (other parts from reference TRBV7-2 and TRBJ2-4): GAGVSQSPSNKVTEKGKDVELRCDPISGHTALYWYRQSLGQGLEFLIYFQGNSAPDKSGLPSDRFSAERTGGSVSTLTIQRTQQEDSAVYLCASSLIAILAKNIQYFGAGTRLSVL.

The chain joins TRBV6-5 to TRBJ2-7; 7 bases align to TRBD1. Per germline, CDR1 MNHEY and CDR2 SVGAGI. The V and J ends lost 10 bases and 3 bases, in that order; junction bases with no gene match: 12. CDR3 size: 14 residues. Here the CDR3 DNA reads TGTGCCACTAGCCCAGGACAGGCCCGCTACGAGCAGTACTTC. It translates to CATSPGQARYEQYF.

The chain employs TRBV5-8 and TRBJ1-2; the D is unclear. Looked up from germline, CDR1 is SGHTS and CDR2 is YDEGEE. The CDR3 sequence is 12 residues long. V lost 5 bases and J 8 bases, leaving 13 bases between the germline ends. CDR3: CASRRNVWGYTF. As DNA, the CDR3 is TGTGCCAGCAGGCGGAATGTTTGGGGCTACACCTTC.

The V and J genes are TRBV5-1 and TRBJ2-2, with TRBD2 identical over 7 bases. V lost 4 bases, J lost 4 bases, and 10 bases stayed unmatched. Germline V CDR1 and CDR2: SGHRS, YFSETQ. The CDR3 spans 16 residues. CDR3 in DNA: TGCGCCAGCAGCCAGCACTTAGCGGGCGTCACCGGGGAGCTGTTTTTT. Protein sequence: CASSQHLAGVTGELFF.

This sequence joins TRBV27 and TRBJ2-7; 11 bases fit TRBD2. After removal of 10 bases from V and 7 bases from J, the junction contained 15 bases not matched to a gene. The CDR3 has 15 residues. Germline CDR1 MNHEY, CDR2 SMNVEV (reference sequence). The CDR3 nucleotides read TGTGCCACCAAGGCTAGCGGGAGGCCGGGGGGGGAGCAGTACTTC. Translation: CATKASGRPGGEQYF.

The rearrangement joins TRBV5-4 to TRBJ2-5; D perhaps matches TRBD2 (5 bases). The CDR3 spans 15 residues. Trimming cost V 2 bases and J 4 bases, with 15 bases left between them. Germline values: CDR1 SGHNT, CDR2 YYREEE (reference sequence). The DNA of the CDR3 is TGTGCCAGCAGCTTCCGAGGGAGTTTCGGAGAGACCCAGTACTTC. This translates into CASSFRGSFGETQYF.

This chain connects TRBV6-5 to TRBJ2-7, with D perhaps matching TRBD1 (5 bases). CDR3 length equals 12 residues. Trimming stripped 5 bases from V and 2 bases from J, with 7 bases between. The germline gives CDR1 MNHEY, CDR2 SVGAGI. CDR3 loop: CASSGQPYEQYF. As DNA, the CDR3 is TGTGCCAGCAGTGGACAACCCTACGAGCAGTACTTC.